A selection of T cell receptor beta chains follows, all from one sample in a study of T cells in Graves' hyperthyroidism and ophthalmopathy. TCRdb reanalysed the multiplex PCR reads using MiXCR and keeps one entry per CDR3 protein. This table holds 300,000 to 450,000 distinct CDR3 sequences, about 14% found once. Source material: blood. These receptors were collected from a woman aged 25 to 39 with Graves' ophthalmopathy. The CDR3 runs from the conserved cysteine through the conserved F or W. The order of the fields is V gene, D gene, clone size, J gene, CDR3 protein, CDR3 DNA. A D gene is named only where the DNA matches it firmly. Not all rows give a size; the values are once, few, many and, for expanded clones, a class.

TRBV5-1	TRBD1	many	TRBJ2-7	CASSPRGTGGTYEQYF	TGCGCCAGCAGCCCGAGGGGGACAGGGGGAACCTACGAGCAGTACTTC
TRBV28	.	many	TRBJ2-7	CASSARISYEQYF	TGTGCCAGCAGCGCTAGAATCTCCTACGAGCAGTACTTC
TRBV2	TRBD1	many	TRBJ1-2	CANAIGTGRFGTF	TGTGCCAATGCAATCGGGACAGGGAGATTTGGCACCTTC
TRBV12-3/TRBV12-4	TRBD1	many	TRBJ1-1	CASREEGALYEAFF	TGTGCCAGCAGGGAGGAGGGGGCGCTTTATGAAGCTTTCTTT
TRBV11-3	.	many	TRBJ1-1	CASSLGEKNTEAFF	TGTGCCAGCAGCTTAGGGGAAAAGAACACTGAAGCTTTCTTT
TRBV6-1	.	many	TRBJ2-1	CASRGGQLNEQFF	TGTGCCAGCAGGGGGGGACAGCTCAATGAGCAGTTCTTC
TRBV3-1	TRBD1	few	TRBJ2-6	CASRVRTGGSGANVLTF	TGTGCCAGCAGGGTTCGGACAGGGGGGTCTGGGGCCAACGTCCTGACTTTC
TRBV5-1	.	many	TRBJ2-1	CASSLQVEQFF	TGCGCCAGCAGCCTACAGGTTGAGCAGTTCTTC
TRBV2	.	many	TRBJ1-1	CASSALWGEGTEAFF	TGTGCCAGCAGTGCCCTCTGGGGGGAGGGAACTGAAGCTTTCTTT
TRBV28	.	many	TRBJ1-2	CASRPGMGYGYTF	TGTGCCAGCAGACCCGGTATGGGCTATGGCTACACCTTC
TRBV5-8	.	few	TRBJ2-2	CASSQTTTGELFF	TGTGCCAGCAGCCAAACAACAACCGGGGAGCTGTTTTTT
TRBV15	.	many	TRBJ2-3	CATSRGDLGVTDTQYF	TGTGCCACCAGCAGGGGGGACCTCGGGGTCACAGATACGCAGTATTTT
TRBV24-1	.	once	TRBJ2-4	CATSENRDGKNIQYF	TGTGCCACCAGTGAAAATCGGGACGGGAAAAACATTCAGTACTTC
TRBV5-1	.	.	TRBJ2-7	CASRGLKGERYEQYF	TGCGCCAGCAGGGGGTTGAAGGGGGAACGCTACGAGCAGTACTTC